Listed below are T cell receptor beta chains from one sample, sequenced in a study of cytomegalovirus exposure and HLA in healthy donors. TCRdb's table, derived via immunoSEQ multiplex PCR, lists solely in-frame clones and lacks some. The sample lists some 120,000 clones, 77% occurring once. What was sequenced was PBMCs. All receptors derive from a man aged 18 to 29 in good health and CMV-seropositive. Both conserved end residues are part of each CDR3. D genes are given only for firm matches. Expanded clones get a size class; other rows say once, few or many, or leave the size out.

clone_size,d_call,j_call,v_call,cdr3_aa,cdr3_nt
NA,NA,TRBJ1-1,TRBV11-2,CASSLARQAEAFF,TGTGCCAGCAGCTTAGCGAGACAGGCGGAAGCTTTCTTT
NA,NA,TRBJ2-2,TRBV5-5,CASTGHSAFSGELFF,TGTGCCAGCACCGGACATTCCGCTTTTTCCGGGGAGCTGTTTTTT
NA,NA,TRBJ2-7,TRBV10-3,CAISDLQGRYEQYF,TGTGCCATCAGTGATTTACAGGGTCGCTACGAGCAGTACTTC
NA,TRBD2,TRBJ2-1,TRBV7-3,CASSPTSGSINEQFF,TGTGCCAGCAGCCCGACTAGCGGGAGTATAAATGAGCAGTTCTTC
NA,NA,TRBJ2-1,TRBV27,CASSWGDRYNEQFF,TGTGCCAGCAGTTGGGGGGACAGATACAATGAGCAGTTCTTC
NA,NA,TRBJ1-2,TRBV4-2,CASSQDHSNYGYTF,TGTGCCAGCAGCCAAGACCACTCTAACTATGGCTACACCTTC
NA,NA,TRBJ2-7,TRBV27,CASSLTGVSSYEQYF,TGTGCCAGCAGTTTAACAGGAGTTAGCTCCTACGAGCAGTACTTC
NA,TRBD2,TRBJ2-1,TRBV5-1,CASSLTSGGEYNEQFF,TGCGCCAGCAGCTTGACAAGCGGGGGAGAGTACAATGAGCAGTTCTTC
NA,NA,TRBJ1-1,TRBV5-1,CASSLPSGTQNTEAFF,TGCGCCAGCAGCTTACCGTCCGGGACACAAAACACTGAAGCTTTCTTT
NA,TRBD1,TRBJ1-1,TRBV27,CASSFPGQGSTEAFF,TGTGCCAGCAGCTTCCCCGGACAGGGAAGCACTGAAGCTTTCTTT
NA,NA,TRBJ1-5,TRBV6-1,CASSDPPQSNQPQHF,TGTGCCAGCAGTGACCCTCCTCAGTCCAATCAGCCCCAGCATTTT
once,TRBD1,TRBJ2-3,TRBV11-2,CASSSPGTDPTDTQYF,TGTGCCAGCAGCTCTCCCGGGACAGATCCCACAGATACGCAGTATTTT
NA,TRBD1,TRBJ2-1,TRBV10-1,CASSGDSYNEQFF,TGCGCCAGCAGTGGGGACAGTTACAATGAGCAGTTCTTC
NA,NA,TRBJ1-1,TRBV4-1,CASSHSLLPTEAFF,TGCGCCAGCAGCCATTCTTTACTACCCACTGAAGCTTTCTTT
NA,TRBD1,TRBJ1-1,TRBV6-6,CASSRQGTEAFF,TGTGCCAGCAGCCGACAGGGAACTGAAGCTTTCTTT
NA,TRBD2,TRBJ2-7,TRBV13,CASRQRTSGSYEQYF,TGTGCCAGCAGGCAGCGGACTAGCGGTTCCTACGAGCAGTACTTC
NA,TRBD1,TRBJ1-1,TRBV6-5,CASRSRQGRNTEAFF,TGTGCCAGCAGAAGTCGACAGGGCCGGAACACTGAAGCTTTCTTT
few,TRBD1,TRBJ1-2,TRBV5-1,CASSWDRGKGYTF,TGCGCCAGCAGCTGGGACAGGGGAAAGGGCTACACCTTC
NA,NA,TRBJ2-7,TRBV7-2,CASSLSRDTVYEQYF,TGTGCCAGCAGCTTGAGCCGGGACACGGTCTACGAGCAGTACTTC
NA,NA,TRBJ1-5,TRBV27,CASSLRGGQSQPQHF,TGTGCCAGCAGTTTACGGGGAGGACAAAGTCAGCCCCAGCATTTT
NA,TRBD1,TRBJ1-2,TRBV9,CASSPEGRDSGGYTF,TGTGCCAGCAGCCCCGAGGGCAGGGACAGCGGTGGCTACACCTTC
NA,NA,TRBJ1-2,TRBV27,CASSLSPGAGYTF,TGTGCCAGCAGTTTATCGCCAGGGGCGGGCTACACCTTC
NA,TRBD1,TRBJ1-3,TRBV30,CAWIAEGAVDSQSSGNTIYF,TGTGCCTGGATCGCTGAGGGGGCCGTAGATTCTCAGAGCTCTGGAAACACCATATATTTT
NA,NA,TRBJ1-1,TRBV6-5,CASSYSMNTEAFF,TGTGCCAGCAGTTACTCTATGAACACTGAAGCTTTCTTT
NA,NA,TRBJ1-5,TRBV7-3,CASSYPRSNQPQHF,TGTGCCAGCAGCTATCCCCGGAGTAATCAGCCCCAGCATTTT
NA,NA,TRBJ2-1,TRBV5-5,CASSPTLNEQFF,TGTGCCAGCAGCCCTACCCTAAATGAGCAGTTCTTC
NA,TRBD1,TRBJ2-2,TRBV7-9,CASSLVQGAGELFF,TGTGCCAGCAGCTTAGTACAGGGGGCCGGGGAGCTGTTTTTT
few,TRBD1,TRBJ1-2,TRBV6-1,CASSLTGNRYTF,TGTGCCAGCAGCTTGACAGGGAATCGCTACACCTTC
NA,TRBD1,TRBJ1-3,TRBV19,CASSTLRDRDEFTTIYF,TGTGCCAGCAGTACTCTCCGGGACAGGGACGAATTTACCACCATATATTTT
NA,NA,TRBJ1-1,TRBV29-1,CSVENGPGRVNTEAFF,TGCAGCGTTGAAAACGGTCCAGGCAGGGTAAACACTGAAGCTTTCTTT
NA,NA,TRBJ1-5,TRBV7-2,CASSLGQPNQPQHF,TGTGCCAGCAGCTTAGGACAGCCCAATCAGCCCCAGCATTTT
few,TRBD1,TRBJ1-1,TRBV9,CASSPGTDEAFF,TGTGCCAGCAGCCCCGGGACAGATGAAGCTTTCTTT
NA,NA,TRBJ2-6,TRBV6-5,CASRQISGANGLTF,TGTGCCAGCAGACAAATCTCTGGGGCCAACGGCCTGACTTTC
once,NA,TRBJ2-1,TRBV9,CASSPPGRGWNEQFF,TGTGCCAGCAGCCCTCCGGGTAGGGGTTGGAATGAGCAGTTCTTC
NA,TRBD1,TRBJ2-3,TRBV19,CASSITGTDTDTQYF,TGTGCCAGTAGTATAACCGGGACAGACACAGATACGCAGTATTTT
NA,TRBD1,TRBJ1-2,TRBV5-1,CASSPSGQGVSYYGYTF,TGCGCCAGCAGCCCGTCGGGACAGGGAGTGTCGTACTATGGCTACACCTTC
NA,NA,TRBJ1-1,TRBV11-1,CASSLVRGTVTEAFF,TGTGCCAGCAGCTTAGTTCGGGGTACGGTGACTGAAGCTTTCTTT
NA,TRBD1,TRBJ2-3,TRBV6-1,CASSEGFWDRVTDTQYF,TGTGCCAGCAGTGAAGGTTTTTGGGACAGGGTCACAGATACGCAGTATTTT
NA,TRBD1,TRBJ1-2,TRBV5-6,CASSLLGDSTNYGYTF,TGTGCCAGCAGCTTGTTGGGGGACAGCACTAACTATGGCTACACCTTC